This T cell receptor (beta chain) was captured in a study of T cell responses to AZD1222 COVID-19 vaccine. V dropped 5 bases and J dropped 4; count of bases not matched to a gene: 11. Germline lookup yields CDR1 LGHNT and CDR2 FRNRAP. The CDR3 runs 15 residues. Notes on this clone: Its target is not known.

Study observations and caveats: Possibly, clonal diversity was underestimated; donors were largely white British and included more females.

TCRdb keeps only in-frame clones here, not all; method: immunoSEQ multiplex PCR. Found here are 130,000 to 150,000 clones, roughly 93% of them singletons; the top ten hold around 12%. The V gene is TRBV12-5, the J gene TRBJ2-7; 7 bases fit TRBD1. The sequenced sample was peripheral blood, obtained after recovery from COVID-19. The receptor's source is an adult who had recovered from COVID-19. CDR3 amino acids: CASGKSRDSVYEQYF. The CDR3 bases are TGTGCTAGTGGTAAGTCCCGGGACAGTGTTTACGAGCAGTACTTC.